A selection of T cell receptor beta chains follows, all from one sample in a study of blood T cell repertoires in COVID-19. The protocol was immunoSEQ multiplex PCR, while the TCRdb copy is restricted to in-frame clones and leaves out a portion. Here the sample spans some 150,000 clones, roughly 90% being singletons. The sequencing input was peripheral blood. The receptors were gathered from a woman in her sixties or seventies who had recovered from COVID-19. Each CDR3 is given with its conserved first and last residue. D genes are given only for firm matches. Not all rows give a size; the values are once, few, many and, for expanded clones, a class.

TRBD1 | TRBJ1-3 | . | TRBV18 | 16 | CASSPPHRGSGNTIYF | TGTGCCAGCTCACCACCGCACAGGGGCTCTGGAAACACCATATATTTT
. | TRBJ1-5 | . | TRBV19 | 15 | CASSIWQVSNQPQHF | TGTGCCAGTAGTATCTGGCAAGTCAGCAATCAGCCCCAGCATTTT
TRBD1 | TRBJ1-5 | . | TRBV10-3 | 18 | CAISPRGPGIVNNQPQHF | TGTGCCATCAGTCCTAGGGGGCCCGGGATCGTTAACAATCAGCCCCAGCATTTT
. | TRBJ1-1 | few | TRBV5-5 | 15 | CASSRMPPGPRGAFF | TGTGCCAGCAGCCGAATGCCGCCGGGACCAAGGGGGGCTTTCTTT
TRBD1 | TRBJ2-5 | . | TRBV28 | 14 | CASTSGGAGETQYF | TGTGCCAGCACCTCAGGGGGCGCAGGGGAGACCCAGTACTTC
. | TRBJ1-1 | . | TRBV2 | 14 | CASSEQGSETEAFF | TGTGCCAGCAGTGAACAGGGTAGTGAAACTGAAGCTTTCTTT
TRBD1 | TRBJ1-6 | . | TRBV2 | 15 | CASSGDRVNNSPLHF | TGTGCCAGCAGTGGAGACAGGGTGAATAATTCACCCCTCCACTTT
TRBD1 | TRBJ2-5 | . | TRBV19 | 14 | CASSPQTGTETQYF | TGTGCCAGTAGTCCTCAGACAGGGACGGAGACCCAGTACTTC
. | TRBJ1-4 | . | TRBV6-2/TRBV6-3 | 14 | CASSYRGSNEKLFF | TGTGCCAGCAGTTACAGGGGAAGCAATGAAAAACTGTTTTTT
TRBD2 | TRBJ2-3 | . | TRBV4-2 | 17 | CASSLASGGTSTDTQYF | TGTGCCAGCAGCCTAGCTAGCGGGGGGACTAGCACAGATACGCAGTATTTT
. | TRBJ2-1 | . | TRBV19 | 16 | CASSIYGRGLSHEQFF | TGTGCCAGTAGTATTTATGGGAGGGGGTTATCCCATGAGCAGTTCTTC
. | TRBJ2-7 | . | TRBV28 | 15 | CASSLPGRGGDEQYF | TGTGCCAGCAGTTTACCCGGAAGGGGAGGCGACGAGCAGTACTTC
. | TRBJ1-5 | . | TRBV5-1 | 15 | CASSLDGGGNQPQHF | TGCGCCAGCAGCTTGGACGGTGGTGGCAATCAGCCCCAGCATTTT
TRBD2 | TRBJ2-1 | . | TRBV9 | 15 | CASSVSSGLYNEQFF | TGTGCCAGCAGCGTATCTAGCGGGTTATACAATGAGCAGTTCTTC
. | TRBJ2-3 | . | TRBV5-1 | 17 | CASSLGFGGTSTDTQYF | TGCGCCAGCAGCTTGGGGTTCGGGGGTACTAGCACAGATACGCAGTATTTT
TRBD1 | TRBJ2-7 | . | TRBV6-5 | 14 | CASRSGTGSYEQYF | TGTGCCAGCCGGTCCGGGACAGGCTCCTACGAGCAGTACTTC
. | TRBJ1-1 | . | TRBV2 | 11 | CASSPYTEAFF | TGTGCCAGCAGCCCATACACTGAAGCTTTCTTT
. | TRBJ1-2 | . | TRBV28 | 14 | CASRTPQTGYGYTF | TGTGCCAGCAGAACCCCGCAAACAGGGTATGGCTACACCTTC
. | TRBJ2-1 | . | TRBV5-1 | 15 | CASSLTGSSYNEQFF | TGCGCCAGCAGCTTAACCGGGAGCTCCTACAATGAGCAGTTCTTC
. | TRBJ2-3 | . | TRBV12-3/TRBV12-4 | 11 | CASGRTDTQYF | TGTGCCAGCGGGCGCACAGATACGCAGTATTTT
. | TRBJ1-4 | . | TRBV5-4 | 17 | CASSPGGYGAEGEKLFF | TGTGCCAGCAGCCCGGGGGGATATGGGGCCGAAGGAGAAAAACTGTTTTTT
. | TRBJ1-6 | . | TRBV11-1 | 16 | CASSLDESSYNSPLHF | TGTGCCAGCAGCTTAGACGAGAGCTCCTATAATTCACCCCTCCACTTT
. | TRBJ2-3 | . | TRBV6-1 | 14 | CASSEGGGTDTQYF | TGTGCCAGCAGTGAAGGCGGGGGCACAGATACGCAGTATTTT
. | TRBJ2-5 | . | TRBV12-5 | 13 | CASGLGLRETQYF | TGTGCTAGTGGTTTAGGCCTGAGGGAGACCCAGTACTTC
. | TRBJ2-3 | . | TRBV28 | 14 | CASNSLPDPDTQYF | TGTGCCAGCAACAGTCTACCAGACCCAGATACGCAGTATTTT
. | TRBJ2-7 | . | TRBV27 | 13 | CARGAGQGYEQYF | TGTGCCAGAGGAGCAGGGCAGGGCTACGAGCAGTACTTC
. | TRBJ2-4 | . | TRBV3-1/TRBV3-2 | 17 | CASSQDSWATKQNIQYF | TGTGCCAGCAGCCAAGATTCGTGGGCTACGAAGCAAAACATTCAGTACTTC
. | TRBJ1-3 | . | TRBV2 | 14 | CASITGHSGNTIYF | TGTGCCAGCATTACCGGACACTCTGGAAACACCATATATTTT
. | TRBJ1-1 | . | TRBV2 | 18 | CASSAGRGRGRKNTEAFF | TGTGCCAGCAGTGCGGGCCGCGGGCGGGGGCGGAAGAACACTGAAGCTTTCTTT
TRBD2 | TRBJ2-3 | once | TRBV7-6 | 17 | CASSSSSGGPQGDTQYF | TGTGCCAGCAGCTCGTCAAGCGGGGGGCCGCAGGGGGATACGCAGTATTTT
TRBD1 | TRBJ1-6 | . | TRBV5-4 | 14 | CARPTGMKNSPLHF | TGTGCCAGACCGACAGGGATGAAGAATTCACCCCTCCACTTT
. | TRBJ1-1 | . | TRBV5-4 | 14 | CASSLERGDTEAFF | TGTGCCAGCAGCTTGGAACGGGGGGACACTGAAGCTTTCTTT
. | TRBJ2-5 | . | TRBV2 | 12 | CASRERVETQYF | TGTGCCAGCAGGGAAAGAGTGGAGACCCAGTACTTC
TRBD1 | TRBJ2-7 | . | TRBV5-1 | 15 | CASSLAGTVYDEQYF | TGCGCCAGCAGCTTGGCCGGGACAGTGTACGACGAGCAGTACTTC
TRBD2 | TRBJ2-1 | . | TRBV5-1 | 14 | CASSTGLVFNEQFF | TGCGCCAGCAGCACTGGACTAGTGTTCAATGAGCAGTTCTTC
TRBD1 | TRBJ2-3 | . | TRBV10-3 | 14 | CATGTGNQADTQYF | TGTGCCACCGGGACAGGGAACCAGGCAGATACGCAGTATTTT
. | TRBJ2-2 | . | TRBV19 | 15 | CASASPTERTGELFF | TGTGCCAGTGCCTCCCCCACGGAGCGGACCGGGGAGCTGTTTTTT
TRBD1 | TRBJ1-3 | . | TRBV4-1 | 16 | CASRTGTGGTGNTIYF | TGCGCCAGCAGAACCGGGACAGGGGGCACTGGAAACACCATATATTTT
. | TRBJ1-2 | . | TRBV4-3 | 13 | CASSYEGGGGYTF | TGCGCCAGCAGCTACGAAGGTGGAGGGGGCTACACCTTC
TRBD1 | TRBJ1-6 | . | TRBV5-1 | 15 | CASSLWTGVDSPLHF | TGCGCCAGCAGCTTGTGGACAGGGGTGGATTCACCCCTCCACTTT
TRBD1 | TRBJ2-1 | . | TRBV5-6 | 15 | CASSLVDRGRGEQFF | TGTGCCAGCAGCTTGGTCGACAGGGGAAGAGGTGAGCAGTTCTTC
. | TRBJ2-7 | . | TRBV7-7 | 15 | CASSPETGKRYEQYF | TGTGCTAGCAGCCCCGAAACAGGAAAGCGCTACGAGCAGTACTTC
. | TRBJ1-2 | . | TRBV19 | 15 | CASSIPLGPNYGYTF | TGTGCCAGTAGTATCCCCCTGGGGCCTAACTATGGCTACACCTTC
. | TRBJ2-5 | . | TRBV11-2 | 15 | CASGGGALFQETQYF | TGTGCCAGCGGCGGCGGGGCATTATTCCAAGAGACCCAGTACTTC
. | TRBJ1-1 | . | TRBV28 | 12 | CASRRRNTEAFF | TGTGCCAGCAGGCGGAGGAACACTGAAGCTTTCTTT
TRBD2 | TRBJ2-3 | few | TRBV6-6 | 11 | CASGGGYTQYF | TGTGCCAGCGGGGGGGGTTATACGCAGTATTTT
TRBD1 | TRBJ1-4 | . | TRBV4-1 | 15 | CASSQDGTGAVKLFF | TGCGCCAGCAGCCAAGACGGGACAGGCGCGGTAAAACTGTTTTTT
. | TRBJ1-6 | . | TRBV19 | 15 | CASSIALTYNSPLHF | TGTGCCAGTAGTATCGCACTGACCTATAATTCACCCCTCCACTTT
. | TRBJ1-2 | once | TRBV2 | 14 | CASSAQGLEYGYTF | TGTGCCAGCAGTGCCCAGGGGCTGGAATATGGCTACACCTTC
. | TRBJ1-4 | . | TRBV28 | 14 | CASSSQSTNEKLFF | TGTGCCAGCAGTTCCCAGTCAACTAATGAAAAACTGTTTTTT
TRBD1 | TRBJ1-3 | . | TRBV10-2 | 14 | CASSEQGALDTIYF | TGCGCCAGCAGTGAGCAGGGGGCGTTGGACACCATATATTTT
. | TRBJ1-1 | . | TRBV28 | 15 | CASRTPGGLNTEAFF | TGTGCCAGCAGGACCCCCGGGGGGCTAAACACTGAAGCTTTCTTT
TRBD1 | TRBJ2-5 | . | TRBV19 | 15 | CASSISTTGQETQYF | TGTGCCAGTAGTATTTCCACGACAGGGCAAGAGACCCAGTACTTC
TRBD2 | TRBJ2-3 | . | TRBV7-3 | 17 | CASSPTGTSGGTDTQYF | TGTGCCAGCAGCCCTACCGGGACTAGCGGGGGCACAGATACGCAGTATTTT